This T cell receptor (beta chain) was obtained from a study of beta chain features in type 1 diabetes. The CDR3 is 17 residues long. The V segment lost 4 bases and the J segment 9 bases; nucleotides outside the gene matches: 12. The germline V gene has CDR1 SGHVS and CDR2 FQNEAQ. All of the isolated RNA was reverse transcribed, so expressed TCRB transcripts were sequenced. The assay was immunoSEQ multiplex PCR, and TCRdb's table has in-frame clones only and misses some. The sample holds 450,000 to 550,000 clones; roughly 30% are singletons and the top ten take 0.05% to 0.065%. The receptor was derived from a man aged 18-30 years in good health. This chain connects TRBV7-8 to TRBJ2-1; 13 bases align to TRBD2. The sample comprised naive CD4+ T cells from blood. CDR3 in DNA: TGTGCCAGCAGCTCACAACTAGCGGGAGGGCCTAGCGGTGAGCAGTTCTTC. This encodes CASSSQLAGGPSGEQFF.